This T cell receptor (beta chain) derives from a study of CD8 T cells in ankylosing spondylitis. This clonotype appeared a few times. Trimming cost V 3 bases and J 2 bases; bases outside gene matches: 9. Germline loops: CDR1 KGHSH, CDR2 LQKENI. This CDR3 has 17 residues. TCRdb reprocessed the 5' RACE reads with MiXCR, giving one entry per CDR3 protein. The sample holds 90,000 to 100,000 distinct CDR3 sequences, over 6.5% seen once. The chain has TRBV18 and TRBJ2-1, with 8 bases aligning to TRBD2. Material for sequencing was blood, either unsorted or a sorted T cell fraction (not recorded which). This TCR came from a male donor with ankylosing spondylitis or in good health (not recorded which). The chain's CDR3 is CASSPYAGTSPYNEQFF. The CDR3 DNA reads TGTGCCAGCTCACCGTACGCCGGGACTAGTCCCTACAATGAGCAGTTCTTC.